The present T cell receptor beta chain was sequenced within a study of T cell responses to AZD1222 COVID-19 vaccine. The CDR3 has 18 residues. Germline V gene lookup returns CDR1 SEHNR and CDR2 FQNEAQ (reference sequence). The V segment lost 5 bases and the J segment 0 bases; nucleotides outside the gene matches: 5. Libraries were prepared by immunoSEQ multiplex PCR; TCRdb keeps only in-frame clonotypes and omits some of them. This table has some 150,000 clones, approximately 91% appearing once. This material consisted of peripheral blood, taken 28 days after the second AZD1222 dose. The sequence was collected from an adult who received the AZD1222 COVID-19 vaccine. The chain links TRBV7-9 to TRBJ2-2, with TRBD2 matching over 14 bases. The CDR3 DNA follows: TGTGCCAGCAGCCCCAGGACTAGCGGGAGGCCGAACACCGGGGAGCTGTTTTTT. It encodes CASSPRTSGRPNTGELFF.